What follows are 31 T cell receptor beta chains derived from one specimen sequenced in a study of blood T cell repertoires in COVID-19. Assay: immunoSEQ multiplex PCR; the TCRdb copy retains only in-frame clones and omits some. The table has roughly 140,000 clones, 80% seen once. The sequencing sample was made of peripheral blood. The receptors shown here come from a woman between 45 and 60 years old with acute or convalescent COVID-19.

The table lists this clone with a count of one. The chain employs TRBV18 and TRBJ2-5, with D hard to call. Between the trimmed V and J ends, which lost 3 bases and 0 bases, there was a span of 11 bases. The CDR3 runs 15 residues. Germline V gene data show CDR1 as KGHSH and CDR2 as LQKENI. CDR3 bases: TGTGCCAGCTCACCTCCTACTGAGTACCAAGAGACCCAGTACTTC. Its protein product is CASSPPTEYQETQYF.

The chain carries TRBV7-9 and TRBJ2-3; 8 nucleotides align to TRBD2. J gave up 5 bases and V 3 bases, and 10 bases lay outside the gene matches. Germline CDR1 reads SEHNR; CDR2 reads FQNEAQ (reference sequence). The CDR3 is 16 residues long. The CDR3 DNA is TGTGCCAGCAGCTTGATGCTCGGGGGGGTCGGAGATACGCAGTATTTT. It encodes CASSLMLGGVGDTQYF. The full variable domain, in which reference TRBV7-9 and TRBJ2-3 provide the parts outside the CDR3, is DTGVSQNPRHKITKRGQNVTFRCDPISEHNRLYWYRQTLGQGPEFLTYFQNEAQLEKSRLLSDRFSAERPKGSFSTLEIQRTEQGDSAMYLCASSLMLGGVGDTQYFGPGTRLTVL.

The chain couples TRBV3-1 (or the pseudogene TRBV3-2) to TRBJ2-3; 10 nucleotides agree with TRBD2. Germline V lookup: CDR1 LGHDT, CDR2 YNNKEL (reference sequence). Unmatched junction bases numbered 4, after V lost 1 base and J lost 6 bases. The CDR3 runs 15 residues. The CDR3 loop reads CASSQVSGGADTQYF. DNA for the CDR3: TGTGCCAGCAGCCAAGTGAGCGGGGGGGCTGATACGCAGTATTTT.

This chain uses TRBV30 with TRBJ1-2; 7 bases line up with TRBD1. Germline CDR1 and CDR2: GTSNPN and SVGIG (reference sequence). CDR3 length: 11 residues. With V trimmed by 8 bases and J by 8 bases, 8 bases remained unmatched. CDR3 sequence (DNA): TGTGCCCTATATCACAGGGGCGGCTACACCTTC. Residues: CALYHRGGYTF.

The CDR3 region has the DNA TGCGCCAGCAGCACTGGACAGGACAATTCACCCCTCCACTTT. Translated, it gives CASSTGQDNSPLHF. The gene calls are TRBV5-1 and TRBJ1-6; 7 nucleotides match TRBD1. Germline assignment: CDR1 SGHRS and CDR2 YFSETQ. The V and J ends lost 4 bases and 7 bases, in that order; junction bases with no gene match: 5. CDR3 size: 14 residues.

J is TRBJ1-5 and V is TRBV7-2; possible D gene TRBD1, 5 bases. V lost 3 bases to trimming and J lost 2 bases, with 11 bases between them. This CDR3 is built from 15 residues. The V gene's germline CDR1 is SGHTA and CDR2 FQGNSA. The CDR3 loop reads CASSFGGAGNQPQHF. The CDR3 coding sequence is TGTGCCAGCAGCTTCGGGGGTGCGGGCAATCAGCCCCAGCATTTT.

This chain links TRBV6-1 with TRBJ2-2; no clear D. V gave up 1 base and J gave up 1 base, with 4 bases separating them. Germline assignment: CDR1 MNHNS and CDR2 SASEGT. This CDR3 comprises 14 residues. The CDR3 nucleotides read TGTGCCAGCAGTGAAGGGAGGAACACCGGGGAGCTGTTTTTT. Its protein is CASSEGRNTGELFF.

This sequence joins TRBV6-5 and TRBJ2-3; TRBD2 agrees at 9 bases. Germline assignment: CDR1 MNHEY and CDR2 SVGAGI. Losses at the gene ends were 6 bases for V and 6 bases for J; bases not matched to a gene: 13. This CDR3 is built from 16 residues. CDR3 sequence: CASSYGRGLAHDTQYF. The DNA of the CDR3 is TGTGCCAGCAGCTACGGCCGGGGACTAGCACATGATACGCAGTATTTT.

V and J are TRBV4-2 and TRBJ2-3; TRBD1 agrees at 12 bases. Germline V gene lookup returns CDR1 LGHNA and CDR2 YNFKEQ. This CDR3 is 17 amino acids long. The junction had 8 bases not matched to a gene; V was cut back by 2 bases and J by 5 bases. The DNA for the CDR3 is TGTGCCAGCAGCCAAAGATCGGGACAGGGGGCAATAGATACGCAGTATTTT. Its translation: CASSQRSGQGAIDTQYF.

This chain joins TRBV5-1 and TRBJ1-1, with 8 bases identical to TRBD1. V shed 2 bases, J shed 5 bases, and the junction held 8 bases outside the gene matches. The CDR3 loop spans 15 amino acids. Germline V lookup: CDR1 SGHRS, CDR2 YFSETQ. For the CDR3, the DNA is TGCGCCAGCAGCTTAAGACCAGGGGGCGGAACTGAAGCTTTCTTT. Translated: CASSLRPGGGTEAFF.

The CDR3 DNA is TGTGCCAGCAGCCAGGCTAAGAGACCAGGGAGGGCCGATGAAAAACTGTTTTTT. Its translation: CASSQAKRPGRADEKLFF. This sequence joins TRBV7-2 and TRBJ1-4, with a possible D match to TRBD1 (5 bases). V was shortened by 5 bases and J by 6 bases, with 25 bases between the two germline ends. Germline V gene lookup returns CDR1 SGHTA and CDR2 FQGNSA. The CDR3 extends over 18 amino acids.

V gene TRBV7-3 combines with J gene TRBJ1-2, with D possibly TRBD1 on 6 matching bases. The CDR3 is 13 residues long. Trimming removed 5 bases from V and 3 bases from J, with 10 bases in between. The V gene's germline CDR1 is SGHTA and CDR2 FQGTGA. DNA of the CDR3: TGTGCCAGCAGCATGGACAGAGACTATGGCTACACCTTC. Translating gives CASSMDRDYGYTF.

The chain couples TRBV5-6 to TRBJ1-2; TRBD1 aligns across 9 bases. Germline V lookup: CDR1 SGHDT, CDR2 YYEEEE. CDR3 length: 15 residues. V dropped 2 bases and J dropped 3; count of bases not matched to a gene: 5. CDR3 sequence (DNA): TGTGCCAGCAGCTTAACAGGGGGCGCAGACTATGGCTACACCTTC. As protein: CASSLTGGADYGYTF.

This clone appeared a single time. V usage is TRBV6-6 and J usage is TRBJ2-3; a weak D match, TRBD1 (6 bases). The CDR3 totals 12 residues. V lost 4 bases and J 6 bases, leaving 8 bases between the germline ends. The germline V gene has CDR1 MNHNY and CDR2 SVGAGI (reference sequence). For the CDR3, the DNA is TGTGCCAGCAGTTTCGACAGGGATACGCAGTATTTT. Its protein product is CASSFDRDTQYF.

This chain joins TRBV27 and TRBJ2-1; the match to TRBD1 covers 7 bases. Looked up from germline, CDR1 is MNHEY and CDR2 is SMNVEV (reference sequence). This CDR3 spans 16 amino acids. Trimming took 6 bases from V and 0 from J; bases not matched to a gene: 8. CDR3 DNA: TGTGCCAGCAGAAGACAGGGATTTAGCTCCTACAATGAGCAGTTCTTC. Amino acid sequence: CASRRQGFSSYNEQFF.

V usage is TRBV25-1 and J usage is TRBJ2-7; D is perhaps TRBD1 (5 bases). V lost 8 bases and J lost 1, with 15 bases in between. CDR1 MGHDK and CDR2 SYGVNS come from the germline V gene. The CDR3 is 14 amino acids. The CDR3 region has the DNA TGTGCCAGCGCACTAAGGGGCCCATCCTACGAGCAGTACTTC. It translates to CASALRGPSYEQYF.

The chain joins TRBV5-6 to TRBJ1-6; possibly TRBD1 for D (6 bases). CDR1 SGHDT and CDR2 YYEEEE come from the germline V gene. The V gene lost 1 base and the J gene lost 9 bases, with 17 bases spanning the gap. The CDR3 sequence is 16 residues long. CDR3 residues: CASSLSGAPGASPLHF. The CDR3 DNA follows: TGTGCCAGCAGCTTGTCAGGGGCCCCCGGAGCTTCACCCCTCCACTTT.

J is TRBJ2-1 and V is TRBV9, with TRBD2 as a possible D gene (6 bases). This CDR3 contains 15 residues. Trimming cost V 3 bases and J 5 bases, with 15 bases left between them. Germline values: CDR1 SGDLS, CDR2 YYNGEE. In DNA, the CDR3 is TGTGCCAGCAGCGAGGCGGGGACTCTCAACAATGAGCAGTTCTTC. Its translation is CASSEAGTLNNEQFF.

A single count supports this clone. The rearrangement links TRBV6-1 to TRBJ1-3; D perhaps matches TRBD1 (5 bases). CDR1 and CDR2 from the germline V gene are MNHNS and SASEGT. The CDR3 has 19 amino acids. V was pared by 0 bases and J by 0 bases, with 18 bases between. The CDR3 DNA reads TGTGCCAGCAGTGAAGCTCTTTTTGGGGCCAAGTCCTCTGGAAACACCATATATTTT. Translating gives CASSEALFGAKSSGNTIYF.

The chain carries TRBV7-9 and TRBJ2-5; TRBD1 agrees at 7 bases. Germline V gene data show CDR1 as SEHNR and CDR2 as FQNEAQ (reference sequence). CDR3 length: 14 amino acids. J lost 3 bases, V lost 2 bases, and 3 bases had no gene match. In DNA form, the CDR3 reads TGTGCCAGCAGCTTAATCACAGGGGAAGAGACCCAGTACTTC. Its protein product is CASSLITGEETQYF.

The chain employs TRBV4-1 and TRBJ1-6, with D uncertain. Germline values: CDR1 MGHRA, CDR2 YSYEKL. V shed 0 bases and J shed 11 bases, with 17 bases lying between them. The CDR3 covers 16 residues. The CDR3 protein is CASSQDRTAISPPLHF. DNA for the CDR3: TGCGCCAGCAGCCAAGATCGTACAGCTATCAGCCCACCCCTCCACTTT.

The rearrangement links TRBV18 to TRBJ1-6; 7 bases map to TRBD1. Looked up from germline, CDR1 is KGHSH and CDR2 is LQKENI. This CDR3 comprises 16 residues. V shed 5 bases, J shed 9 bases, and the junction held 13 bases outside the gene matches. The DNA of the CDR3 is TGTGCCAGCTCATCGGAAGGGGGCGCAGGTTTTTCACCCCTCCACTTT. Its protein is CASSSEGGAGFSPLHF. Filled out from reference TRBV18 and TRBJ1-6, the complete variable domain reads NAGVMQNPRHLVRRRGQEARLRCSPMKGHSHVYWYRQLPEEGLKFMVYLQKENIIDESGMPKERFSAEFPKEGPSILRIQQVVRGDSAAYFCASSSEGGAGFSPLHFGNGTRLTVT.

This chain connects TRBV7-9 to TRBJ1-3; D is uncertain. V was pared by 2 bases and J by 0 bases, with 5 bases between. In germline, CDR1 is SEHNR, CDR2 FQNEAQ (reference sequence). This CDR3 comprises 14 residues. The CDR3, as DNA: TGTGCCAGCAGCTTAAGCGGCTCTGGAAACACCATATATTTT. It specifies CASSLSGSGNTIYF.

CDR3 amino acids: CASSQGDSHYGYTF. DNA for the CDR3: TGCGCCAGCAGCCAGGGGGACAGTCACTATGGCTACACCTTC. This chain links TRBV5-1 with TRBJ1-2, with TRBD1 matching over 7 bases. The trim removed 4 bases at V and 3 bases at J, leaving 6 bases unmatched. Germline V gives CDR1 SGHRS, CDR2 YFSETQ. This CDR3 spans 14 amino acids.

J is TRBJ1-1 and V is TRBV2; D is undetermined. The CDR3 extends over 13 amino acids. The germline V gene encodes CDR1 SNHLY and CDR2 FYNNEI. V was cut by 2 bases and J by 8 bases, with 12 bases left in between. The CDR3 protein is CASSEQAGGEAFF. The CDR3 region has the DNA TGTGCCAGCAGTGAACAGGCAGGAGGGGAAGCTTTCTTT.

The chain carries TRBV11-3 and TRBJ2-3; weak D call: TRBD1 (7 bases). CDR1 and CDR2 from the germline V gene are SGHNT and YENEEA. Trimming left V 3 bases short and J 4 bases short, with 14 bases between. The CDR3 loop spans 15 amino acids. CDR3 sequence (DNA): TGTGCCAGCAGCTTGGAAGACAGGGACTCAGATACGCAGTATTTT. As protein: CASSLEDRDSDTQYF.

This clone was seen a few times. Here the CDR3 DNA reads TGTGCCAGAAGCTTGGTTTGGACAGGGTATAGTGAAGAGACCCAGTACTTC. It specifies CARSLVWTGYSEETQYF. The chain carries TRBV5-3 and TRBJ2-5; TRBD1 agrees at 8 bases. TRBV5-3 is labeled an ORF, and its function is uncertain. CDR3 length: 17 amino acids. V shed 0 bases, J shed 3 bases, and the junction held 10 bases outside the gene matches.

This chain connects TRBV27 to TRBJ2-2; TRBD1 matches at 7 bases. The CDR3 loop spans 19 amino acids. Germline CDR1 is MNHEY and CDR2 is SMNVEV (reference sequence). Losses at the gene ends were 3 bases for V and 4 bases for J; bases not matched to a gene: 17. CDR3 in amino acids: CASSFLSPLVSGGTGELFF. For the CDR3, the DNA is TGTGCCAGCAGTTTCCTATCCCCCCTGGTTTCAGGGGGCACCGGGGAGCTGTTTTTT.

This clone was picked up one time. This chain uses TRBV5-6 with TRBJ1-2, with TRBD1 matching over 7 bases. CDR1 SGHDT and CDR2 YYEEEE come from the germline V gene. The CDR3 length is 15 residues. V was clipped by 4 bases and J by 6 bases; unmatched bases: 12. CDR3 protein: CASSHSRTGADGYTF. Written as DNA, the CDR3 is TGTGCCAGCAGCCACTCGCGGACAGGCGCGGATGGCTACACCTTC.

The rearrangement links TRBV7-9 to TRBJ2-7; the match to TRBD1 covers 7 bases. V was pared by 5 bases and J by 6 bases, with 13 bases of the junction left unmatched. Germline V lookup: CDR1 SEHNR, CDR2 FQNEAQ (reference sequence). The CDR3 contains 15 residues. CDR3 sequence: CASSPTGTALFEQYF. In DNA, the CDR3 is TGTGCCAGCAGCCCCACCGGGACAGCCCTATTCGAGCAGTACTTC. Combining the CDR3 with reference TRBV7-9 and TRBJ2-7 gives the whole variable domain DTGVSQNPRHKITKRGQNVTFRCDPISEHNRLYWYRQTLGQGPEFLTYFQNEAQLEKSRLLSDRFSAERPKGSFSTLEIQRTEQGDSAMYLCASSPTGTALFEQYFGPGTRLTVT.

The chain carries TRBV11-2 and TRBJ1-1; tentative D call: TRBD1 (5 bases). Germline V gives CDR1 SGHAT, CDR2 FQNNGV. This CDR3 comprises 14 residues. Trimming stripped 5 bases from V and 1 base from J, with 11 bases between. For the CDR3, the DNA is TGTGCCAGCAGCCCGGGGGATACGAACACTGAAGCTTTCTTT. This translates into CASSPGDTNTEAFF.